The 13 T cell receptor beta chains presented below share a single source sample, sequenced in a study of blood T cells in healthy people across ages. Combining a sample-barcoded 5' primer with a J-beta primer mix, a second PCR ran for about 6 to 12 cycles. TCRdb recomputed calls from the 5' RACE reads with MiXCR, one row per CDR3 protein. The top ten clones hold approximately 4.1% of a sample with 1.5 million to 1.9 million distinct CDR3 sequences, approximately 39% of them seen once. Sequenced: blood. The receptors stem from a woman aged 18-30 years in good health.

This clonotype appeared many times. The rearrangement uses TRBV29-1 and TRBJ1-1; D is unclear. Trimming took 5 bases from V and 3 from J, leaving 16 bases between them. The CDR3 loop spans 14 amino acids. CDR1 and CDR2 from the germline V gene are SQVTM and ANQGSEA. Here the CDR3 DNA reads TGCAGCGTTCGTTTGAGGGAATCTTACACTGAAGCTTTCTTT. As protein: CSVRLRESYTEAFF.

The chain is built from TRBV7-8 and TRBJ1-5, with D maybe TRBD1 (6 bases). CDR1 and CDR2 (germline): SGHVS, FQNEAQ. The V end lost 2 bases, the J end lost 5 bases, and 19 bases lay between the germline ends. CDR3 length: 17 amino acids. CDR3 DNA: TGTGCCAGCAGCTTATCACGCAGGGGCGTAGCGCATCAGCCCCAGCATTTT. Its translation is CASSLSRRGVAHQPQHF. The whole variable domain, remainder taken from reference TRBV7-8 and TRBJ1-5, is GAGVSQSPRYKVAKRGQDVALRCDPISGHVSLFWYQQALGQGPEFLTYFQNEAQLDKSGLPSDRFFAERPEGSVSTLKIQRTQQEDSAVYLCASSLSRRGVAHQPQHFGDGTRLSIL.

This clonotype appeared a few times. This chain links TRBV3-1 with TRBJ2-3; D not certain. CDR1 LGHDT and CDR2 YNNKEL come from the germline V gene (reference sequence). CDR3 length: 14 amino acids. The V end was cut by 0 bases, the J end by 5 bases, with 9 bases between. In DNA form, the CDR3 reads TGTGCCAGCAGCCAAGACCCGACCGGAGATACGCAGTATTTT. Translated: CASSQDPTGDTQYF.

A word on this clonotype: A much larger clone lies one base from this, so it may be a read error. The rearrangement joins TRBV18 to TRBJ2-1, with 8 bases that match TRBD1. From germline, CDR1 is KGHSH and CDR2 LQKENI. The CDR3 spans 16 residues. In DNA, the CDR3 is TGTGCCGGCTCACCCCTGGACAGGGTCAACTTTAATGAGCAGTTCTTC. Encoded protein: CAGSPLDRVNFNEQFF.

The chain employs TRBV10-3 and TRBJ1-1; TRBD1 matches 9 bases. This CDR3 spans 14 amino acids. Trimming at V came to 5 bases and at J to 6 bases, leaving 7 bases not matched to a gene. Germline assignment: CDR1 ENHRY and CDR2 SYGVKD. The chain's CDR3 is CAISPPGQGAEAFF. CDR3 coding DNA: TGTGCCATCAGTCCTCCGGGACAGGGAGCTGAAGCTTTCTTT.

For this clonotype: A read error may be the cause here, since a much bigger clone is one base away. The chain couples TRBV12-3 or TRBV12-4 to TRBJ2-4, with TRBD2 matching 12 bases. The DNA end is a closer match to TRBJ2-7, so the J assignment may be wrong. The CDR3 is 14 amino acids. CDR3 DNA: TGTGCCAGCAACCTGACTAGCGGGGGTTACGAGCAGTACTTC. Its translation: CASNLTSGGYEQYF.

The count of this clonotype is one. The genes are TRBV9 and TRBJ1-2, with TRBD1 matching over 7 bases. Germline values: CDR1 SGDLS, CDR2 YYNGEE. The CDR3 is made up of 14 amino acids. V gave up 0 bases and J gave up 6 bases; unmatched junction bases: 5. CDR3: CASSVDRGRDGYTF. The CDR3 bases are TGTGCCAGCAGCGTAGACAGGGGCCGAGATGGCTACACCTTC.

At least ten counts were recorded for this clonotype. V and J are TRBV18 and TRBJ2-3; possibly TRBD1 or TRBD2 for D (5 bases each). The length of the CDR3 is 14 residues. The ends were cut back, 3 bases at V and 4 bases at J, with 11 bases in the middle. Germline V gene data show CDR1 as KGHSH and CDR2 as LQKENI. The CDR3 DNA follows: TGTGCCAGCTCACCTACAGGAGGTTCAGATACGCAGTATTTT. It specifies CASSPTGGSDTQYF.

Only a few counts were recorded for this clonotype. This rearrangement joins TRBV6-1 to TRBJ1-6, with D hard to call. CDR3 length: 15 residues. Per the germline V gene, CDR1 is MNHNS and CDR2 is SASEGT. V shed 2 bases and J shed 2 bases, with 7 bases lying between them. The DNA of the CDR3 is TGTGCCAGCAGTGAACTGGGAACCTATAATTCACCCCTCCACTTT. This codes for CASSELGTYNSPLHF.

This clonotype was observed a handful of times. The chain employs TRBV20-1 and TRBJ2-1, with TRBD2 identical over 10 bases. In germline, CDR1 is DFQATT, CDR2 SNEGSKA (reference sequence). The junction had 14 bases not matched to a gene; V was cut back by 5 bases and J by 10 bases. The CDR3 consists of 15 residues. Here the CDR3 reads CSASRTSGQTKEQFF. CDR3 nucleotide sequence: TGCAGTGCTTCACGGACTAGCGGTCAAACGAAGGAGCAGTTCTTC.

This chain connects TRBV27 to TRBJ2-5; D remains ambiguous. V was pared by 6 bases and J by 5 bases, with 7 bases between. This CDR3 comprises 11 residues. Germline loops: CDR1 MNHEY, CDR2 SMNVEV (reference sequence). The CDR3 region has the DNA TGTGCCAGCAGGGGGTGGGAGACCCAGTACTTC. As protein: CASRGWETQYF.

The V call is TRBV29-1, the J call TRBJ2-1; no firm D call. Trimming removed 4 bases at V and 6 bases at J, with 7 bases between. Germline values: CDR1 SQVTM, CDR2 ANQGSEA. The CDR3 length is 11 residues. As DNA, the CDR3 is TGCAGCGTTGGGCTCGCCAATGAGCAGTTCTTC. This gives the protein CSVGLANEQFF.

The chain employs TRBV20-1 and TRBJ2-1; no reliable D call. From germline, CDR1 is DFQATT and CDR2 SNEGSKA (reference sequence). Trimming took 6 bases from V and 2 from J, leaving 8 bases between them. This CDR3 is 12 amino acids long. For the CDR3, the DNA is TGCAGTGCAAGACGGCCCTACAATGAGCAGTTCTTC. Protein: CSARRPYNEQFF.